One sample yielded the 11 T cell receptor beta chains listed below, sequenced in a study of shared clonotypes between healthy human individuals. Method: immunoSEQ multiplex PCR; TCRdb's copy keeps in-frame clones and lacks some. This sample has roughly 2 million clones; 90% to 96% occur once, and the top ten carry approximately 0.13%. Sequencing input: naive CD4+ T cells sorted from blood. The sample's subset: CD45RA+ positively selected. Receptor source: a man younger than 30 in good health.

The chain combines TRBV5-4 with TRBJ2-3; D possibly corresponds to TRBD2 (5 bases). Looked up from germline, CDR1 is SGHNT and CDR2 is YYREEE (reference sequence). V shed 4 bases and J shed 7 bases, with 19 bases lying between them. CDR3 size: 15 residues. The CDR3 protein is CASSPAGRNLNTQYF. CDR3 in DNA: TGTGCCAGCAGCCCGGCGGGCAGGAATCTAAATACGCAGTATTTT. Looking up the rest from reference TRBV5-4 and TRBJ2-3 gives the full variable domain: ETGVTQSPTHLIKTRGQQVTLRCSSQSGHNTVSWYQQALGQGPQFIFQYYREEENGRGNFPPRFSGLQFPNYSSELNVNALELDDSALYLCASSPAGRNLNTQYFGPGTRLTVL.

The genes are TRBV12-2 and TRBJ2-4; TRBD1, the table's D call, lacks a check against the DNA. TRBV12-2 is a known pseudogene. This CDR3 has 18 amino acids. The CDR3 sequence is CASRLAGALHGPKNIQYF. The CDR3 DNA sequence: TGTGCAAGTCGCTTAGCGGGCGCCCTACATGGCCCCAAAAACATTCAGTACTTC.

J is TRBJ1-6 and V is TRBV9; D call uncertain. V was shortened by 0 bases and J by 11 bases, with 12 bases between the two germline ends. The CDR3 spans 14 residues. Germline V gene lookup returns CDR1 SGDLS and CDR2 YYNGEE. DNA of the CDR3: TGTGCCAGCAGCGTAGGTACCGTTTACCCACCCCTCCACTTT. It translates to CASSVGTVYPPLHF.

This sequence joins TRBV14 and TRBJ1-1; D unresolved. V shed 0 bases and J shed 0 bases, with 11 bases lying between them. CDR1 and CDR2 from the germline V gene are SGHDN and FVKESK. CDR3 length: 16 residues. CDR3 in amino acids: CASSQEFQVLNTEAFF. The CDR3 region has the DNA TGTGCCAGCAGCCAAGAGTTCCAGGTACTGAACACTGAAGCTTTCTTT. The full variable domain, with the rest looked up from reference TRBV14 and TRBJ1-1, is EAGVTQFPSHSVIEKGQTVTLRCDPISGHDNLYWYRRVMGKEIKFLLHFVKESKQDESGMPNNRFLAERTGGTYSTLKVQPAELEDSGVYFCASSQEFQVLNTEAFFGQGTRLTVV.

The J gene is TRBJ1-1, the V gene TRBV18; TRBD1 matches at 7 bases. Germline V gene sequence: CDR1 KGHSH, CDR2 LQKENI. This CDR3 has 14 residues. V lost 6 bases to trimming and J lost 1 base; unmatched junction nucleotides: 5. CDR3 DNA: TGTGCCAGCTCTCTCCGGGACAGGAACACTGAAGCTTTCTTT. Protein sequence: CASSLRDRNTEAFF.

The chain combines TRBV4-1 with TRBJ1-1, with D unclear. Germline lookup yields CDR1 MGHRA and CDR2 YSYEKL. This CDR3 region has 13 residues. V was shortened by 1 base and J by 4 bases, with 7 bases between the two germline ends. CDR3 sequence: CASSQAPTTEAFF. The CDR3 nucleotides read TGCGCCAGCAGCCAAGCCCCAACCACTGAAGCTTTCTTT.

The gene calls are TRBV7-8 and TRBJ2-7; 9 bases agree with TRBD1. After removal of 1 base from V and 5 bases from J, the junction contained 12 bases not matched to a gene. This CDR3 has 17 amino acids. Germline V lookup: CDR1 SGHVS, CDR2 FQNEAQ. CDR3 sequence: CASSLVSPGTGSHEQYF. Written as DNA, the CDR3 is TGTGCCAGCAGCTTAGTCAGTCCCGGGACAGGGAGCCACGAGCAGTACTTC.

The rearrangement joins TRBV19 to TRBJ1-5, with 11 bases that match TRBD1. Per germline, CDR1 LNHDA and CDR2 SQIVND (reference sequence). The CDR3 is 14 amino acids. V shed 7 bases, J shed 4 bases, and the junction held 3 bases outside the gene matches. The CDR3 protein is CASTGTGGNQPQHF. CDR3 nucleotide sequence: TGTGCCAGTACCGGGACAGGGGGTAATCAGCCCCAGCATTTT. Together with reference TRBV19 and TRBJ1-5, the CDR3 gives the full variable domain: DGGITQSPKYLFRKEGQNVTLSCEQNLNHDAMYWYRQDPGQGLRLIYYSQIVNDFQKGDIAEGYSVSREKKESFPLTVTSAQKNPTAFYLCASTGTGGNQPQHFGDGTRLSIL.

Comments on this clone: Within the sample, other DNA sequences also encode this same CDR3. The genes are TRBV7-2 and TRBJ1-2, with TRBD1 matching 9 bases. The V and J ends lost 3 bases and 4 bases, in that order; junction bases with no gene match: 0. The CDR3 runs 13 residues. The germline V gene encodes CDR1 SGHTA and CDR2 FQGNSA. The CDR3 region is CASSLTGGYGYTF. Here the CDR3 DNA reads TGTGCCAGCAGCTTGACAGGGGGCTATGGCTACACCTTC.

J is TRBJ2-1 and V is TRBV28; 7 nucleotides line up with TRBD1. This CDR3 spans 17 amino acids. V lost 6 bases to trimming and J lost 0 bases; unmatched junction nucleotides: 11. In germline, CDR1 is MDHEN, CDR2 SYDVKM. CDR3 region: CASSRDRASYSYNEQFF. CDR3 DNA sequence: TGTGCCAGCAGCCGGGACAGAGCAAGTTACTCCTACAATGAGCAGTTCTTC.

This chain links TRBV7-2 with TRBJ2-2; D uncertain. V was pared by 5 bases and J by 3 bases, with 13 bases between. Germline CDR1 reads SGHTA; CDR2 reads FQGNSA. The CDR3 spans 15 residues. This CDR3 reads CASSKRRIDTGELFF. In DNA form, the CDR3 reads TGTGCCAGCAGCAAACGCCGTATCGACACCGGGGAGCTGTTTTTT.